These T cell receptor beta chains were read from a single sample in a study of radiotherapy plus CTLA-4 blockade in lung cancer. The method was immunoSEQ multiplex PCR; TCRdb's version includes in-frame clones alone and lacks a portion of them. The data contain around 80,000 clones, under 85% of them singletons. Here the sequenced sample was peripheral blood, taken from a patient treated with radiotherapy plus ipilimumab. Receptor source: a human donor with non-small cell lung cancer who had stable disease on radiotherapy plus ipilimumab. Both conserved end residues are trimmed from each CDR3. D genes are given only for firm matches.

j_call: TRBJ1-2; v_call: TRBV30; d_call: -; cdr3_aa: AWSNVGANYGYT
j_call: TRBJ2-7; v_call: TRBV27; d_call: -; cdr3_aa: ASRPAGPIYEQY
j_call: TRBJ1-3; v_call: TRBV28; d_call: -; cdr3_aa: ASSLASGVLGNTIY
j_call: TRBJ2-5; v_call: TRBV14; d_call: TRBD2; cdr3_aa: ASSRRASGRETQY
j_call: TRBJ2-5; v_call: TRBV7-9; d_call: TRBD2; cdr3_aa: ASSLAPSGGALKTQY
j_call: TRBJ1-6; v_call: TRBV30; d_call: -; cdr3_aa: AWVPEGVNSPLH
j_call: TRBJ2-4; v_call: TRBV7-9; d_call: TRBD1; cdr3_aa: ASRPSRDRVGLAKNIQY
j_call: TRBJ2-7; v_call: TRBV4-1; d_call: -; cdr3_aa: ASSQDPPPGPISYEQY
j_call: TRBJ2-7; v_call: TRBV11-2; d_call: -; cdr3_aa: ASSSRLGEQY
j_call: TRBJ1-2; v_call: TRBV5-6; d_call: -; cdr3_aa: ASSLGVGGGYT
j_call: TRBJ2-4; v_call: TRBV29-1; d_call: -; cdr3_aa: SVGVSGNIQY
j_call: TRBJ2-1; v_call: TRBV11-3; d_call: -; cdr3_aa: ASSERGTLGNEQF
j_call: TRBJ2-7; v_call: TRBV28; d_call: -; cdr3_aa: ASSLGYEQY
j_call: TRBJ2-5; v_call: TRBV6-6; d_call: TRBD1; cdr3_aa: AAQGQDLMETQY
j_call: TRBJ2-7; v_call: TRBV28; d_call: TRBD1; cdr3_aa: ASSLGTGGLYEQY
j_call: TRBJ2-7; v_call: TRBV7-3; d_call: -; cdr3_aa: ATRYEQY
j_call: TRBJ2-1; v_call: TRBV19; d_call: TRBD2; cdr3_aa: ASSAGGNEQF
j_call: TRBJ1-1; v_call: TRBV19; d_call: TRBD1; cdr3_aa: ASSIPNRGAEAF
j_call: TRBJ2-1; v_call: TRBV5-5; d_call: TRBD2; cdr3_aa: ASSLVGRASEQF
j_call: TRBJ1-2; v_call: TRBV5-6; d_call: TRBD1; cdr3_aa: ASSPTGGDGYT
j_call: TRBJ2-7; v_call: TRBV9; d_call: TRBD1; cdr3_aa: ASSVGQGDSYEQY
j_call: TRBJ1-4; v_call: TRBV19; d_call: TRBD1; cdr3_aa: ASSLGQGATNEKLF
j_call: TRBJ1-2; v_call: TRBV9; d_call: -; cdr3_aa: ASSSVNSGYT
j_call: TRBJ1-6; v_call: TRBV19; d_call: -; cdr3_aa: ASSTLLVGANSPLH
j_call: TRBJ2-1; v_call: TRBV27; d_call: TRBD2; cdr3_aa: ASSLLGGPSSYNEQF
j_call: TRBJ2-2; v_call: TRBV11-3; d_call: -; cdr3_aa: ASSLGTQEGGELF
j_call: TRBJ1-5; v_call: TRBV7-9; d_call: -; cdr3_aa: ASSEQGLNQPQH
j_call: TRBJ2-3; v_call: TRBV2; d_call: -; cdr3_aa: ASRVETSTDTQY
j_call: TRBJ2-4; v_call: TRBV19; d_call: -; cdr3_aa: ASSTGFANTKNIQY
j_call: TRBJ2-7; v_call: TRBV11-2; d_call: -; cdr3_aa: ASSHPFRSSYEQY
j_call: TRBJ2-3; v_call: TRBV5-6; d_call: TRBD1; cdr3_aa: ASSLRTGGADTQY
j_call: TRBJ1-1; v_call: TRBV6-7; d_call: TRBD1; cdr3_aa: ASSYSGQGAPPYTEAF
j_call: TRBJ2-7; v_call: TRBV11-3; d_call: -; cdr3_aa: ASSKGGASYEQY
j_call: TRBJ1-2; v_call: TRBV5-1; d_call: TRBD1; cdr3_aa: ASSLKQGNGYT
j_call: TRBJ2-5; v_call: TRBV15; d_call: TRBD2; cdr3_aa: ATSKGSIAGQETQY
j_call: TRBJ1-1; v_call: TRBV5-1; d_call: TRBD1; cdr3_aa: ASSLGIYGTGGTEAF
j_call: TRBJ2-5; v_call: TRBV7-3; d_call: -; cdr3_aa: ASSLRHGQQRIQETQY
j_call: TRBJ2-3; v_call: TRBV7-2; d_call: -; cdr3_aa: ASSLMKDTQY
j_call: TRBJ2-7; v_call: TRBV9; d_call: TRBD2; cdr3_aa: ASSVAGLAVKHEQY
j_call: TRBJ1-6; v_call: TRBV6-1; d_call: TRBD1; cdr3_aa: ASRTGGMNSPLH
j_call: TRBJ2-3; v_call: TRBV10-2; d_call: TRBD2; cdr3_aa: ASRGLEPDTQY
j_call: TRBJ1-2; v_call: TRBV11-2; d_call: -; cdr3_aa: ASSLSTNYGYT
j_call: TRBJ2-7; v_call: TRBV11-2; d_call: TRBD2; cdr3_aa: ASSLDGLAAYEQY
j_call: TRBJ2-7; v_call: TRBV7-3; d_call: -; cdr3_aa: ASSSSPGSEQY
j_call: TRBJ2-5; v_call: TRBV5-1; d_call: TRBD1; cdr3_aa: ASSLGGRQGTQETQY
j_call: TRBJ1-3; v_call: TRBV11-3; d_call: -; cdr3_aa: ASSTEGRSGNTIY
j_call: TRBJ2-3; v_call: TRBV7-8; d_call: -; cdr3_aa: ASSLARVPSAGDTQY
j_call: TRBJ1-5; v_call: TRBV27; d_call: -; cdr3_aa: ASSLDRPAGNQPQH
j_call: TRBJ2-3; v_call: TRBV2; d_call: -; cdr3_aa: ASSDGMSGATDTQY
j_call: TRBJ1-4; v_call: TRBV29-1; d_call: -; cdr3_aa: SVSTVTNEKLF
j_call: TRBJ2-7; v_call: TRBV7-3; d_call: -; cdr3_aa: ASSLRPSYEQY
j_call: TRBJ2-6; v_call: TRBV19; d_call: -; cdr3_aa: ASSMAGNSGANVLT